The clone carrying this T cell receptor beta chain was seen only a few times. Its cognate antigen is unknown. This entry comes from a study of T cells after yellow fever vaccination. Across the whole study: In the case of low-cell-number fractions, SMART-Seq v4 Ultra Low Input was used for preparation.

5'RACE template switching produced TCR cDNA carrying a universal primer site and UMIs. TCRdb processed the 5' RACE reads anew with MiXCR; each CDR3 protein has one entry. Of about 99,000 distinct CDR3 sequences listed, 5.8% are singletons. Whole-study results and caveats: Abundant clonotypes from the bulk population could get into FACS-sorted repertoires as contaminants. Of the clonotypes, a small share occurred in both CD4 and CD8 compartments.

CDR3 length equals 13 residues. Germline lookup yields CDR1 SEHNR and CDR2 FQNEAQ (reference sequence). Trimming removed 10 bases from V and 7 bases from J; junction bases left unmatched: 9. The source was CD8+ T cells sorted from PBMCs, collected 10 days after the yellow fever booster vaccination. The rearrangement links TRBV7-9 to TRBJ2-2, with TRBD1 identical over 7 bases. The receptor comes from a man aged 18 to 29 who received the YFV17D yellow fever vaccine. CDR3 DNA: TGTGCCAAAGACGACAGGGACGTCGGGGAGCTGTTTTTT. This encodes CAKDDRDVGELFF.